This T cell receptor (beta chain) was sequenced during a study of vaccination and CD4 T cells after COVID-19. V gave up 5 bases and J gave up 5 bases; unmatched junction bases: 11. The CDR3 runs 15 residues. Germline-derived CDR1 and CDR2 are SEHNR and FQNEAQ (reference sequence). With respect to this clonotype: The antigen is undetermined.

Treatment described: approximately 9-day PBMC culture with coronavirus spike peptide pools or control peptides (ViraFEST assay). Those CD4+ T cells from the unexposed donor predate the COVID-19 pandemic (2011-2018). Once obtained from cultured CD4+ T cells, the DNA was sequenced using the Oncomine TCR Beta short-read assay. TCRdb used MiXCR to reprocess the PCR reads, holding one entry per CDR3 protein. The data hold thousands of distinct CDR3 sequences, with 40% to 60% observed a single time. The chain links TRBV7-9 to TRBJ1-1, with 7 bases lining up with TRBD1. Material for sequencing was CD4+ T cells from blood, cultured in vitro. This sequence was found in a human donor in good health. The CDR3: CASSPIGQEQTEAFF. Here the CDR3 DNA reads TGTGCCAGCAGCCCTATCGGACAGGAGCAGACTGAAGCTTTCTTT.